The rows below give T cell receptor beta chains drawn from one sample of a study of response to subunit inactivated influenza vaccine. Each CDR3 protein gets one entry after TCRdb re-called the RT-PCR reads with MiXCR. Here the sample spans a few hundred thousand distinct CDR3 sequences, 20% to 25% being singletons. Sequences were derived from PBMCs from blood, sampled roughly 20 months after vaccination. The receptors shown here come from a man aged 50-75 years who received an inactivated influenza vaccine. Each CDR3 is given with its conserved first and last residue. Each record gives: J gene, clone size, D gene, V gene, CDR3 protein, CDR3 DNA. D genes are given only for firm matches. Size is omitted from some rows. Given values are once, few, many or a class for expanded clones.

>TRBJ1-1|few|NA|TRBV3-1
CASSPWRGSPPEAFF
TGTGCCAGCAGCCCGTGGAGGGGTAGTCCCCCTGAAGCTTTCTTT
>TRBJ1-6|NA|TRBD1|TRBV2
CASSLDRASPLHF
TGTGCCAGCAGTCTAGACAGGGCTTCACCCCTCCACTTT
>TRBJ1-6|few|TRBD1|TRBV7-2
CASSKDRNNSPLHF
TGTGCCAGCAGCAAGGACAGGAATAATTCACCCCTCCACTTT
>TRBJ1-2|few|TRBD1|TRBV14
CASSQGRGPGGYTF
TGTGCCAGCAGCCAAGGGAGGGGGCCCGGTGGCTACACCTTC
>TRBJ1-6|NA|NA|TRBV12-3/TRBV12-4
CASSFVGNNSPLHF
TGTGCCAGCAGTTTTGTCGGAAATAATTCACCCCTCCACTTT
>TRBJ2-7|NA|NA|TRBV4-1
CASSQTKGGPYEQYF
TGCGCCAGCAGCCAAACCAAGGGCGGTCCCTACGAGCAGTACTTC
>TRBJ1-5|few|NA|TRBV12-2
CASRLEEGGNSNQPQHF
TGTGCAAGTCGCTTAGAAGAGGGGGGCAATAGCAATCAGCCCCAGCATTTT
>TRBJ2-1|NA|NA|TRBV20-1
CSARSVGQLYNEQFF
TGCAGTGCTAGAAGTGTCGGACAGCTATACAATGAGCAGTTCTTC
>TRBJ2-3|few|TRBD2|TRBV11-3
CASSSWSSGSPDTQYF
TGTGCCAGCAGCTCCTGGAGTAGCGGGAGCCCAGATACGCAGTATTTT
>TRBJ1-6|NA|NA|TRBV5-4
CASSLVGQPNSPLHF
TGTGCCAGCAGCTTGGTCGGACAGCCCAATTCACCCCTCCACTTT
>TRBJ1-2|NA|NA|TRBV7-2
CASLDGYGYTF
TGTGCCAGCTTGGACGGCTATGGCTACACCTTC
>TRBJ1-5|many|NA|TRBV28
CASSLQGRGNQPQHF
TGTGCCAGCAGTCTGCAGGGGCGCGGCAATCAGCCCCAGCATTTT
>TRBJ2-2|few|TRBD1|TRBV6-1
CASSEGTGDTGELFF
TGTGCCAGCAGTGAGGGGACAGGGGACACCGGGGAGCTGTTTTTT
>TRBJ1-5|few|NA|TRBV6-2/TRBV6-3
CASSLRGVNQPQHF
TGTGCCAGCAGCCTACGGGGTGTCAATCAGCCCCAGCATTTT
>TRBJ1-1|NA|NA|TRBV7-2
CASSLAVTQDTEAFF
TGTGCCAGCAGCTTAGCCGTCACGCAGGACACTGAAGCTTTCTTT
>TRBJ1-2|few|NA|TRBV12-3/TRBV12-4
CASSFYRGLEGYTF
TGTGCCAGCAGTTTTTACCGGGGCCTGGAAGGCTACACCTTC
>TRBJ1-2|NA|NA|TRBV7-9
CASSLLQLRESSGGYTF
TGTGCCAGCAGCTTACTGCAGCTACGAGAGAGTTCCGGGGGCTACACCTTC
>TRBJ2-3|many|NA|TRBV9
CASSVVGGLGDTQYF
TGTGCCAGCAGCGTAGTGGGGGGCCTTGGCGATACGCAGTATTTT
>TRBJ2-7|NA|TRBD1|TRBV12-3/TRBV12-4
CASSNPTGGHYEQYF
TGTGCCAGCAGTAATCCAACAGGGGGGCACTACGAGCAGTACTTC
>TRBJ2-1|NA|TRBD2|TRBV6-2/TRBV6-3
CASSPGLEFYNEQFF
TGTGCCAGCAGTCCAGGACTAGAATTTTACAATGAGCAGTTCTTC
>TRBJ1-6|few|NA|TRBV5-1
CASSRSGDSPLHF
TGCGCCAGCAGCCGGAGCGGTGACTCACCCCTCCACTTT
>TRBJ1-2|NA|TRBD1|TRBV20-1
CSATLPGQGYGYTF
TGCAGTGCCACACTACCTGGACAGGGGTATGGCTACACCTTC
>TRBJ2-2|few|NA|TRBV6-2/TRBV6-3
CASIQPGQGHTGELFF
TGTGCCAGCATCCAACCCGGGCAGGGTCACACCGGGGAGCTGTTTTTT
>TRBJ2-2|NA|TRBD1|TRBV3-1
CASSQPGQGYTGELFF
TGTGCCAGCAGCCAACCGGGACAGGGGTACACCGGGGAGCTGTTTTTT
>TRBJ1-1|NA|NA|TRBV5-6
CASSLVELRVGTEAFF
TGTGCCAGCAGCTTGGTTGAGTTGAGGGTGGGCACTGAAGCTTTCTTT
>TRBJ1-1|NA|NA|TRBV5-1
CASRAGTTGTEAFF
TGCGCCAGCAGGGCCGGGACAACTGGCACTGAAGCTTTCTTT
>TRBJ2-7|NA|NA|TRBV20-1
CSARAGSYEQYF
TGCAGTGCTAGAGCAGGTTCCTACGAGCAGTACTTC
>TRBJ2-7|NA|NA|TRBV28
CASREMGSEQYF
TGTGCCAGCAGAGAAATGGGTTCAGAGCAGTACTTC
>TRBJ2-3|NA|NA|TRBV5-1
CASSPLRGHTDTQYF
TGCGCCAGCAGCCCACTGCGGGGACACACAGATACGCAGTATTTT
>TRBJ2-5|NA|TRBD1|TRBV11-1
CASSKDRGVQETQYF
TGTGCCAGCAGCAAAGACAGGGGGGTCCAAGAGACCCAGTACTTC
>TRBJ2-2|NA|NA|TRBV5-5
CASSFSQGYTGELFF
TGTGCCAGCAGCTTTTCTCAGGGTTACACCGGGGAGCTGTTTTTT
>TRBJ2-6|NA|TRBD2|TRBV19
CASSIGASGSSGANVLTF
TGTGCCAGTAGTATTGGTGCTAGCGGGAGCTCTGGGGCCAACGTCCTGACTTTC
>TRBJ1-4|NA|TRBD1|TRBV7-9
CASSFGTANEKLFF
TGTGCCAGCAGCTTCGGGACAGCAAATGAAAAACTGTTTTTT
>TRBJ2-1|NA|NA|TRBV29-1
CSVEEMRGGTYNEQFF
TGCAGCGTTGAAGAGATGAGGGGAGGCACCTACAATGAGCAGTTCTTC
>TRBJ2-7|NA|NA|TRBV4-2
CASSQAGGPSYEQYF
TGTGCCAGCAGCCAAGCGGGCGGGCCATCCTACGAGCAGTACTTC
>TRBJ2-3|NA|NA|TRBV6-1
CASSENPYTSDTQYF
TGTGCCAGCAGTGAAAACCCATACACCTCAGATACGCAGTATTTT
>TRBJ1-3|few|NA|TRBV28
CASSFRPRNTIYF
TGTGCCAGCAGTTTCAGGCCCCGAAACACCATATATTTT
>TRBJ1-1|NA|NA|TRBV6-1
CASSEQGRREAFF
TGTGCCAGCAGTGAACAGGGGCGTAGAGAAGCTTTCTTT
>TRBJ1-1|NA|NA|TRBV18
CASSSNLYAEAFF
TGTGCCAGCTCTTCCAATCTATACGCTGAAGCTTTCTTT
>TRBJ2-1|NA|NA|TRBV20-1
CSARDVQVAGHEQFF
TGCAGTGCTAGAGATGTCCAGGTGGCAGGCCATGAGCAGTTCTTC
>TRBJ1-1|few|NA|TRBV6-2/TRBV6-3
CASSRSPHTEAFF
TGTGCCAGCAGTAGAAGTCCCCACACTGAAGCTTTCTTT
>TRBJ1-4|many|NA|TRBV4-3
CASSQGNREIEKLFF
TGCGCCAGCAGCCAAGGAAACAGGGAGATTGAAAAACTGTTTTTT
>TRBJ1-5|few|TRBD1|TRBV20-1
CSATRGTGLHSNQPQHF
TGCAGTGCTACCCGTGGGACAGGGCTCCATAGCAATCAGCCCCAGCATTTT
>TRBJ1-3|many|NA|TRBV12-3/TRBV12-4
CASSSRQRGGGTIYF
TGTGCCAGCAGTTCACGTCAACGGGGAGGTGGCACCATATATTTT
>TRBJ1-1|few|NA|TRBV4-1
CASSQGGNVNTEAFF
TGCGCCAGCAGCCAAGGGGGAAACGTGAACACTGAAGCTTTCTTT
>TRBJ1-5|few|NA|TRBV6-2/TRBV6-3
CASSYGTRLQPQHF
TGTGCCAGCAGTTACGGGACCCGGTTACAGCCCCAGCATTTT
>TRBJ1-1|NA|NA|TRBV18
CASSPSGGEGEAFF
TGTGCCAGCTCCCCAAGCGGTGGGGAGGGTGAAGCTTTCTTT
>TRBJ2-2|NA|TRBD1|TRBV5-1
CASREGAVSTGELFF
TGCGCCAGCAGAGAGGGGGCCGTTTCGACCGGGGAGCTGTTTTTT
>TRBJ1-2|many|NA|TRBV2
CASRDARTAVYGYTF
TGTGCCAGCAGGGACGCGCGGACCGCTGTCTATGGCTACACCTTC
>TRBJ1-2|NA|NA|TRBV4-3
CASSQEVWDGYTF
TGCGCCAGCAGTCAAGAAGTCTGGGATGGCTACACCTTC
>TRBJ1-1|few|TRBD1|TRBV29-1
CSEGQGATEAFF
TGCAGCGAGGGACAGGGGGCCACTGAAGCTTTCTTT
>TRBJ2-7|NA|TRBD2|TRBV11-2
CASSLLAGGGEQYF
TGTGCCAGCAGCCTACTAGCGGGAGGCGGGGAGCAGTACTTC
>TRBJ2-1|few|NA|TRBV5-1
CASSFTADFYNEQFF
TGCGCCAGCAGCTTCACGGCTGATTTTTACAATGAGCAGTTCTTC
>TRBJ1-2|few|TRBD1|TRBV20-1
CSALNQQGAPGYTF
TGCAGTGCTCTAAACCAACAGGGGGCGCCCGGCTACACCTTC
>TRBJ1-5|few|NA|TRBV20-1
CSARDLRGNQPQHF
TGCAGTGCTAGAGATCTCAGGGGCAATCAGCCCCAGCATTTT
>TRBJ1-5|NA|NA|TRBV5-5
CASSADRYQPQHF
TGTGCCAGCAGCGCGGACAGATATCAGCCCCAGCATTTT
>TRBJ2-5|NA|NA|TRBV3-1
CASSQGDTQETQYF
TGTGCCAGCAGCCAAGGAGACACACAGGAGACCCAGTACTTC
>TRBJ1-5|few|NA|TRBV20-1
CSARDPAGSRNQPQHF
TGCAGTGCTAGAGATCCGGCAGGGTCCCGCAATCAGCCCCAGCATTTT
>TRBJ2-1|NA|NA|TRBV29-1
CSARGGAGTYNEQFF
TGCAGCGCACGAGGAGGGGCGGGGACCTACAATGAGCAGTTCTTC